This paragraph reports one T cell receptor beta chain. Sequencing was performed with immunoSEQ multiplex PCR; in TCRdb, only in-frame clones are kept and a portion is missing. The table includes roughly 99,000 clones, 93% detected once. Thawed PBMCs were FACS-sorted into unstimulated CD4+CD25+CD127- regulatory T cells, CD4+CD25- non-regulatory cells, CD4 and CD8 cells. The data are from a study of Tregs in tolerant kidney transplant recipients. The overall study: Mixed chimerism was transient after nonmyeloablative marrow transplants from related graft donors.

The CDR3 consists of 10 residues. Germline assignment: CDR1 DFQATT and CDR2 SNEGSKA (reference sequence). The chain is built from TRBV20-1 and TRBJ2-7, with D tentatively TRBD2 (6 bases). The sequence came from a human donor who received a combined kidney and bone marrow transplant. The starting material was CD4+ T cells from blood, obtained before the transplant. The CDR3 here is CSAGRDEQYF. DNA of the CDR3: TGCAGCGCGGGGCGCGACGAGCAGTACTTC.